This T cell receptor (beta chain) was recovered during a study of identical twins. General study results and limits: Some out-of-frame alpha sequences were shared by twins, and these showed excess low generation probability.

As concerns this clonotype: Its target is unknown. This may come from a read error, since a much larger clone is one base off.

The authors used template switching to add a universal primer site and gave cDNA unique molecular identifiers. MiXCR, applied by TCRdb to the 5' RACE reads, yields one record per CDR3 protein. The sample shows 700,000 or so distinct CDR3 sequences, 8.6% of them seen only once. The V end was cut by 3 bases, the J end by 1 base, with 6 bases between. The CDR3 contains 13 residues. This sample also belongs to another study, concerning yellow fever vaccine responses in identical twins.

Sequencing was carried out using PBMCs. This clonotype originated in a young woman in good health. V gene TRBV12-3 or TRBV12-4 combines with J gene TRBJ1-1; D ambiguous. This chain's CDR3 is CASSFARNTEAFF. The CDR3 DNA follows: TGTGCCAGCAGTTTTGCCAGGAACACTGAAGCTTTCTTT.